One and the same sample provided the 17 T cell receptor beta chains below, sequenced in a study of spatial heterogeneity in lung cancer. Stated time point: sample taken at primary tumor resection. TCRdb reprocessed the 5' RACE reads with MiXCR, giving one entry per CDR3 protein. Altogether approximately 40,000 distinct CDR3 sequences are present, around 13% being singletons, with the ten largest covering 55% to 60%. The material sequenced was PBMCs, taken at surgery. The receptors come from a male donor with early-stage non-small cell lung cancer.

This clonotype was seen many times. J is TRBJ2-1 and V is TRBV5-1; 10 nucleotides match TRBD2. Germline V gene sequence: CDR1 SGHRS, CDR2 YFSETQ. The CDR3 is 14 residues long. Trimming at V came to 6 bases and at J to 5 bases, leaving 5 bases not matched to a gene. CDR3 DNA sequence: TGCGCCAGCATACCCGGGACTAGCGACAATGAGCAGTTCTTC. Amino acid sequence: CASIPGTSDNEQFF.

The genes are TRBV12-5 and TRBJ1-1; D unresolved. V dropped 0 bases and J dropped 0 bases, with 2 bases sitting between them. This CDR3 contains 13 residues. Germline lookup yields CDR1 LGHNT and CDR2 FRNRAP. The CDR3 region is CASGLVVNTEAFF. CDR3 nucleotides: TGTGCTAGTGGTTTGGTGGTGAACACTGAAGCTTTCTTT.

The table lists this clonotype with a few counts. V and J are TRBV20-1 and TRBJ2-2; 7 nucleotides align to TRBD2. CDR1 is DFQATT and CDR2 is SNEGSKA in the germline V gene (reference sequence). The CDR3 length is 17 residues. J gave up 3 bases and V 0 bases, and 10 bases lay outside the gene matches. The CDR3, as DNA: TGCAGTGCTAGAGATCGCCGAAGCGGGGACGACACCGGGGAGCTGTTTTTT. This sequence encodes CSARDRRSGDDTGELFF.

The CDR3 DNA reads as TGCAGTGCGTCCGGACAGCTAAACATTCAGTACTTC. This sequence encodes CSASGQLNIQYF. The chain employs TRBV20-1 and TRBJ2-4; TRBD1 might be the D (6 bases). Germline CDR1 DFQATT, CDR2 SNEGSKA (reference sequence). CDR3 length: 12 residues. Between the trimmed V and J ends, which lost 6 bases and 6 bases, there was a span of 12 bases.

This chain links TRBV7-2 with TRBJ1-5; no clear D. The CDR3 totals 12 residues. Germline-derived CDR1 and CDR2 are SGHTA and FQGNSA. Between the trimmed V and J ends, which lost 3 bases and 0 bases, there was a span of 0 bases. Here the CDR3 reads CASSFSNQPQHF. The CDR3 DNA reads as TGTGCCAGCAGCTTTAGCAATCAGCCCCAGCATTTT.

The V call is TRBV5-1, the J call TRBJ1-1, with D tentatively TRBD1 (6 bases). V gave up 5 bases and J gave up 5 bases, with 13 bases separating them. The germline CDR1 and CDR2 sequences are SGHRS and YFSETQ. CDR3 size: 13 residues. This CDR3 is CASSGGANTEAFF. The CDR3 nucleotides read TGCGCCAGCAGTGGGGGCGCGAATACTGAAGCTTTCTTT.

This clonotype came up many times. The CDR3 region has the DNA TGTGCCAGCAGCCCAGGACTAGTGGTAATAGGGTCCAAAAACATTCAGTACTTC. This encodes CASSPGLVVIGSKNIQYF. The chain employs TRBV4-2 and TRBJ2-4; 7 bases fit TRBD2. This CDR3 is built from 18 residues. Germline loops: CDR1 LGHNA, CDR2 YNFKEQ. The V segment lost 4 bases and the J segment 2 bases; nucleotides outside the gene matches: 14.

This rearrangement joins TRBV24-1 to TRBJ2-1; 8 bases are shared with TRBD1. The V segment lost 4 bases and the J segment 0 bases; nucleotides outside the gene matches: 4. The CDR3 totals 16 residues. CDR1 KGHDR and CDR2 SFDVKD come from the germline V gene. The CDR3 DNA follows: TGTGCCACCAGTGACCATACAGGGGGCTCCTACAATGAGCAGTTCTTC. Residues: CATSDHTGGSYNEQFF.

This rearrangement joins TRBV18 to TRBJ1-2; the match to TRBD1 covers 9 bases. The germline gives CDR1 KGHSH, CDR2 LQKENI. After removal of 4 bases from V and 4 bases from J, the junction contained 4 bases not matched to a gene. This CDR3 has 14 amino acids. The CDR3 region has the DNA TGTGCCAGCTCACGGGAACAGGGGGCCTATGGCTACACCTTC. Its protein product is CASSREQGAYGYTF.

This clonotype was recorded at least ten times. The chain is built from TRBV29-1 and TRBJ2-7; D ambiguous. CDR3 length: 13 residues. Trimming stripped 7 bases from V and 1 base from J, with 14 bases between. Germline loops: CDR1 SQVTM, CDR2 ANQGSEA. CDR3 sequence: CSGRLGPSYEQYF. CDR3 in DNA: TGCAGCGGGCGGCTGGGCCCGTCCTACGAGCAGTACTTC.

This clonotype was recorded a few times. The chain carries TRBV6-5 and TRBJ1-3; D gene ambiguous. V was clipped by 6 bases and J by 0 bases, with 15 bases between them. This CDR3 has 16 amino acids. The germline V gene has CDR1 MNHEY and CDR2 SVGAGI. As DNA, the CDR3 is TGTGCCAGCAGAGCCCCCGGATTTTCCTCTGGAAACACCATATATTTT. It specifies CASRAPGFSSGNTIYF.

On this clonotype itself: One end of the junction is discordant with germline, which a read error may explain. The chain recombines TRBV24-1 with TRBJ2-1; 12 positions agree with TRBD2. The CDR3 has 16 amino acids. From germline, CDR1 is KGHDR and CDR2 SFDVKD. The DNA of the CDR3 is TGTACCACCAGTGAGACTAGCGGGGGAAGAGCCAATGAGCAGTTCTTC. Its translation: CTTSETSGGRANEQFF.

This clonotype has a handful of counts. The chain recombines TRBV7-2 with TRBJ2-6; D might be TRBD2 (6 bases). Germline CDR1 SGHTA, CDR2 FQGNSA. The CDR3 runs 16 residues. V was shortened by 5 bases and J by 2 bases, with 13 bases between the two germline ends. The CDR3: CASSPQGGTGANVLTF. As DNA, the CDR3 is TGTGCCAGCAGCCCCCAGGGCGGGACTGGGGCCAACGTCCTGACTTTC. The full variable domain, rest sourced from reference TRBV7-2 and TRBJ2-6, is GAGVSQSPSNKVTEKGKDVELRCDPISGHTALYWYRQSLGQGLEFLIYFQGNSAPDKSGLPSDRFSAERTGGSVSTLTIQRTQQEDSAVYLCASSPQGGTGANVLTFGAGSRLTVL.

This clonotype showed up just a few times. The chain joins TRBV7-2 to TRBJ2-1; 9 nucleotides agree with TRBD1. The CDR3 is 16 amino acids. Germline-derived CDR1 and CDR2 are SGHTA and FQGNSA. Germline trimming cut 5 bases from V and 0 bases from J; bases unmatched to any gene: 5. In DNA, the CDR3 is TGTGCCAGCAGCCTTGCGGGACAGGGCTCCTACAATGAGCAGTTCTTC. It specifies CASSLAGQGSYNEQFF.

The CDR3 is CASSLPRRLGNIQYF. DNA of the CDR3: TGTGCCAGCAGCTTACCCCGCAGGCTCGGAAACATTCAGTACTTC. The chain joins TRBV7-9 to TRBJ2-4, with D uncertain. The V and J ends lost 2 bases and 6 bases respectively, with 14 bases between them. The CDR3 runs 15 residues. CDR1 and CDR2 from the germline V gene are SEHNR and FQNEAQ (reference sequence). Based on the CDR3 plus reference TRBV7-9 and TRBJ2-4, the full variable domain is DTGVSQNPRHKITKRGQNVTFRCDPISEHNRLYWYRQTLGQGPEFLTYFQNEAQLEKSRLLSDRFSAERPKGSFSTLEIQRTEQGDSAMYLCASSLPRRLGNIQYFGAGTRLSVL.

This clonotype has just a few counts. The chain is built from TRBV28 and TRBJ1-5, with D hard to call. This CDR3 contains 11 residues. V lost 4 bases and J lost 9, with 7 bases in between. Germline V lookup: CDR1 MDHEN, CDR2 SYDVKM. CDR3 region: CASSSRRPQHF. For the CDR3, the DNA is TGTGCCAGCAGTTCACGCCGGCCCCAGCATTTT.

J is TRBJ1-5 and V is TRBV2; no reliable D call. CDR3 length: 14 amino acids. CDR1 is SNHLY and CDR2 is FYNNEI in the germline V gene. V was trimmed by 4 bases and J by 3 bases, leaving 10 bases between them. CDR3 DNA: TGTGCCAGCAGTGGTCAAGGCTTCAATCAGCCCCAGCATTTT. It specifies CASSGQGFNQPQHF.